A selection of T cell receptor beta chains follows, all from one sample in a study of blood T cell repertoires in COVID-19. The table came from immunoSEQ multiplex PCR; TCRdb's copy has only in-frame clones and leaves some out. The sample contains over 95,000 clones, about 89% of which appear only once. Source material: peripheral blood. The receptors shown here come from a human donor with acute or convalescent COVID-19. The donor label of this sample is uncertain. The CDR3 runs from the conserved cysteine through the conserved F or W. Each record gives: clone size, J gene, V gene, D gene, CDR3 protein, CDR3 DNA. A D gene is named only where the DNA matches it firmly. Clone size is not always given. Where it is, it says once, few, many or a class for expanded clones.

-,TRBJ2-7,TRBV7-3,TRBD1,CASSLDRGLEQYF,TGTGCCAGCAGCTTAGACAGGGGGCTGGAGCAGTACTTC
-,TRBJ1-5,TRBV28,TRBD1,CASTIGQGGKPQHF,TGTGCCAGCACCATAGGACAGGGGGGTAAGCCCCAGCATTTT
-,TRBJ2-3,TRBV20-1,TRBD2,CSASSGGATDTQYF,TGCAGTGCTAGTAGCGGGGGAGCCACAGATACGCAGTATTTT
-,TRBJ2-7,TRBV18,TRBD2,CASSPTSGSSYEQYF,TGTGCCAGCTCACCGACTAGCGGGAGCTCCTACGAGCAGTACTTC
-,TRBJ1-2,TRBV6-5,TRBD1,CASTTGEGYGYTF,TGTGCCAGCACGACAGGGGAGGGTTATGGCTACACCTTC
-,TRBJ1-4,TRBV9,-,CASSVEGRDGKLFF,TGTGCCAGCAGCGTAGAGGGCAGGGATGGAAAACTGTTTTTT
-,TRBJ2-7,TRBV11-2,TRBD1,CASSLRTGGTYEQYF,TGTGCCAGCAGCCTACGGACAGGGGGAACCTACGAGCAGTACTTC
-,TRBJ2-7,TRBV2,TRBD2,CASSESSGSRNEQYF,TGTGCCAGCAGTGAGTCCAGCGGGAGCCGCAACGAGCAGTACTTC
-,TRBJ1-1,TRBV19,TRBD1,CASSTGQGGTNTEAFF,TGTGCCAGTAGTACCGGACAGGGGGGAACGAACACTGAAGCTTTCTTT
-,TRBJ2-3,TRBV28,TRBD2,CASSFQGSGGISDTQYF,TGTGCCAGCAGTTTTCAGGGTAGCGGGGGGATATCAGATACGCAGTATTTT
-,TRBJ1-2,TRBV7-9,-,CASSPSANYGYTF,TGTGCCAGCAGCCCCTCGGCTAACTATGGCTACACCTTC
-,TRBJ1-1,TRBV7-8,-,CASSIMTGSTEAFF,TGTGCCAGCAGCATCATGACCGGGAGCACTGAAGCTTTCTTT
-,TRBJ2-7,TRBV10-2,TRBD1,CASSESGTGGSYEQYF,TGCGCCAGCAGTGAGTCCGGGACAGGGGGCTCCTACGAGCAGTACTTC
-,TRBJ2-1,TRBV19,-,CASSRGGITYNEQFF,TGTGCCAGTAGTAGGGGAGGCATAACCTACAATGAGCAGTTCTTC
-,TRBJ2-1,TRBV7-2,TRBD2,CASRPPGGSYNEQFF,TGTGCCAGCAGGCCCCCGGGGGGCTCCTACAATGAGCAGTTCTTC
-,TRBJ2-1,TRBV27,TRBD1,CATTQGAGIGEQFF,TGTGCCACCACCCAGGGGGCGGGAATAGGTGAGCAGTTCTTC
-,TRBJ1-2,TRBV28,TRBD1,CASSPSDRGNYGYTF,TGTGCCAGCAGTCCATCCGACAGGGGGAACTATGGCTACACCTTC
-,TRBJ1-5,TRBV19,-,CASSALVSGGNQPQHF,TGTGCCAGTAGTGCACTCGTGTCAGGGGGCAATCAGCCCCAGCATTTT
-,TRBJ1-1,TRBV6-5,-,CASSYSGRGTEAFF,TGTGCCAGCAGTTACTCGGGCAGGGGCACTGAAGCTTTCTTT
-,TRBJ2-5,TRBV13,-,CASSLGFPETQYF,TGTGCCAGCAGCTTAGGTTTTCCGGAGACCCAGTACTTC
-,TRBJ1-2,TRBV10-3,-,CAISDKGNYGYTF,TGTGCCATCAGTGATAAGGGGAACTATGGCTACACCTTC
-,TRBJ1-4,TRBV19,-,CASSMWGLNEKLFF,TGTGCCAGTAGTATGTGGGGCCTTAATGAAAAACTGTTTTTT
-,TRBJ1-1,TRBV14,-,CASSQDYQWGYRVTEAFF,TGTGCCAGCAGCCAAGACTATCAGTGGGGTTACAGGGTCACTGAAGCTTTCTTT
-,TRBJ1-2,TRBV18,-,CASSPIQSLAYGYTF,TGTGCCAGCTCACCAATCCAGAGCTTAGCCTATGGCTACACCTTC
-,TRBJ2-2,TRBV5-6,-,CASSLGGAAGELFF,TGTGCCAGCAGCTTGGGTGGGGCAGCCGGGGAGCTGTTTTTT
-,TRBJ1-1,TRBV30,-,CAWSDAGLWNTEAFF,TGTGCCTGGAGCGACGCGGGACTTTGGAACACTGAAGCTTTCTTT
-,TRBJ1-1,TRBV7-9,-,CASSFPGREAAEAFF,TGTGCCAGCAGCTTTCCGGGACGGGAGGCGGCTGAAGCTTTCTTT
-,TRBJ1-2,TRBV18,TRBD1,CASSPGQGNYGYTF,TGTGCCAGCTCACCGGGACAGGGGAACTATGGCTACACCTTC
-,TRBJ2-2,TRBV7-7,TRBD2,CASSLGGGYTGELFF,TGTGCCAGCAGCTTAGGCGGGGGGTACACCGGGGAGCTGTTTTTT
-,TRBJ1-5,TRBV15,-,CATSRRQASNQPQHF,TGTGCCACCAGCAGGCGACAGGCCAGCAATCAGCCCCAGCATTTT
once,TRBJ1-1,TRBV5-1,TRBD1,CASSLQGFGTEAFF,TGCGCCAGCAGCTTACAGGGGTTCGGTACTGAAGCTTTCTTT
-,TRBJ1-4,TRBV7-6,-,CASSPAGRGLVATNEKLFF,TGTGCCAGCAGCCCAGCGGGGCGGGGACTCGTTGCAACTAATGAAAAACTGTTTTTT
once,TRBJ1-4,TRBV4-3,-,CASSQDLQIATNEKLFF,TGCGCCAGCAGCCAAGATCTACAGATAGCAACTAATGAAAAACTGTTTTTT
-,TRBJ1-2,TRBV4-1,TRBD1,CASSHPGQVYGYTF,TGCGCCAGCAGTCATCCCGGACAGGTCTATGGCTACACCTTC
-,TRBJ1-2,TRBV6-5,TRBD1,CASSPGTASYGYTF,TGTGCCAGCAGTCCAGGGACAGCTTCATATGGCTACACCTTC
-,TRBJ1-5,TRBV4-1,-,CASSQDQYSNQPQHF,TGCGCCAGCAGCCAAGATCAGTATAGCAATCAGCCCCAGCATTTT